The T cell receptor (beta chain) under discussion was sequenced for a study of T cell responses to AZD1222 COVID-19 vaccine. Generated by immunoSEQ multiplex PCR, the TCRdb table keeps only in-frame clones and is missing some. Of over 100,000 clones in the sample, around 86% were seen once. General study results and limits: There were mostly white British donors and more females than males, and clonal diversity was possibly underestimated. Nearly half of unique spike-specific TCRs reportedly avoided B.1.351 and B.1.1.7 mutated regions. Regions 160-218 and 743-854 dominated among vaccine-associated CD4 TCRs spanning spike. Spike-specific TCR breadth and depth grew following two AZD1222 doses.

Notes on this clone: Antigen specificity is unknown.

The germline gives CDR1 MNHEY, CDR2 SVGAGI. This CDR3 spans 14 amino acids. V lost 8 bases, J lost 7 bases, and 13 bases stayed unmatched. This clonotype was sampled from an adult in good health. The rearrangement links TRBV6-5 to TRBJ1-2, with TRBD1 matching 7 bases. This material consisted of peripheral blood, taken on day 0 of AZD1222 vaccination. The CDR3 sequence is CASQVQGGSRGYTF. DNA of the CDR3: TGTGCCAGCCAGGTCCAAGGGGGCTCGCGTGGCTACACCTTC.